One and the same sample provided the 32 T cell receptor beta chains below, sequenced in a study of control samples from healthy donors and cancer patients. Here immunoSEQ multiplex PCR was the method, and the copy in TCRdb shows in-frame clones only, minus some. This listing includes fewer than 250,000 clones. The specimen was blood. These receptors originate from a woman aged 30 to 39 in good health.

The chain is built from TRBV28 and TRBJ2-1, with 9 bases fitting TRBD2. The V and J ends lost 5 bases and 7 bases, in that order; junction bases with no gene match: 9. Germline CDR1 reads MDHEN; CDR2 reads SYDVKM. This CDR3 is 15 amino acids long. DNA for the CDR3: TGTGCCAGCAGTCCCACTAGCGGGCCTCCTAATGAGCAGTTCTTC. Translation: CASSPTSGPPNEQFF.

The chain uses TRBV27 and TRBJ1-6; D unclear. The V gene's germline CDR1 is MNHEY and CDR2 SMNVEV (reference sequence). Trimming removed 7 bases at V and 3 bases at J, with 16 bases between. The CDR3 is 16 amino acids. CDR3 nucleotide sequence: TGTGCCAGCACCCTGGGAGGGAGGGTCTATAATTCACCCCTCCACTTT. Translation gives CASTLGGRVYNSPLHF.

The rearrangement uses TRBV19 and TRBJ2-1; 7 bases align to TRBD2. CDR1 LNHDA and CDR2 SQIVND come from the germline V gene (reference sequence). CDR3 length equals 14 residues. The junction had 3 bases not matched to a gene; V was cut back by 6 bases and J by 1 base. CDR3 region: CASRVAGSYNEQFF. The CDR3 DNA reads as TGTGCCAGTAGAGTAGCGGGTTCCTACAATGAGCAGTTCTTC.

CDR3: CATSRGQGALVYGYTF. The CDR3 coding sequence is TGTGCCACCAGCAGAGGACAGGGGGCACTAGTCTATGGCTACACCTTC. V gene TRBV15 combines with J gene TRBJ1-2; 10 bases line up with TRBD1. V shed 1 base, J shed 4 bases, and the junction held 6 bases outside the gene matches. This CDR3 comprises 16 residues. Germline loops: CDR1 LNHNV, CDR2 YYDKDF (reference sequence).

The rearrangement uses TRBV2 and TRBJ2-4, with 10 bases that match TRBD1. The germline CDR1 and CDR2 sequences are SNHLY and FYNNEI. The CDR3 spans 13 residues. The trim removed 10 bases at V and 9 bases at J, leaving 9 bases unmatched. For the CDR3, the DNA is TGTGCCACCAGAGGACAGGGGGTGAGCATTCAGTACTTC. As protein: CATRGQGVSIQYF.

The chain joins TRBV6-5 to TRBJ1-2; TRBD1 might be the D (5 bases). Deletions cut 7 bases from V and 5 bases from J, with 17 bases between. The V gene's germline CDR1 is MNHEY and CDR2 SVGAGI. CDR3 length: 14 amino acids. The CDR3 protein is CASTQLWGKYGYTF. In DNA form, the CDR3 reads TGTGCCAGCACCCAGTTGTGGGGCAAATATGGCTACACCTTC.

The chain combines TRBV12-3 or TRBV12-4 with TRBJ1-1; D uncertain. The CDR3 runs to 12 residues. V dropped 2 bases and J dropped 10 bases, with 11 bases sitting between them. The DNA of the CDR3 is TGTGCCAGCAGTTTAAGACAAGAAGGAGCTTTCTTT. This encodes CASSLRQEGAFF.

This rearrangement joins TRBV6-5 to TRBJ1-2; D ambiguous. This CDR3 comprises 14 residues. The V and J ends lost 5 bases and 5 bases respectively, with 15 bases between them. The germline gives CDR1 MNHEY, CDR2 SVGAGI. The CDR3 DNA sequence: TGTGCCAGCAGTCCCACGGGAGGGCGTTATGGCTACACCTTC. It codes for CASSPTGGRYGYTF.

The chain is built from TRBV2 and TRBJ1-1, with D unresolved. Germline assignment: CDR1 SNHLY and CDR2 FYNNEI. The ends were cut back, 2 bases at V and 4 bases at J, with 11 bases in the middle. CDR3 length equals 14 residues. The CDR3 spells CASSELAGGTEAFF. The CDR3 region has the DNA TGTGCCAGCAGTGAACTAGCAGGCGGCACTGAAGCTTTCTTT.

This chain links TRBV28 with TRBJ1-5, with TRBD1 matching over 11 bases. CDR1 and CDR2 from the germline V gene are MDHEN and SYDVKM. The CDR3 has 16 amino acids. After removal of 5 bases from V and 4 bases from J, the junction contained 7 bases not matched to a gene. The CDR3, as DNA: TGTGCCAGCAGTCCAGGGACAGGGGGTATTAATCAGCCCCAGCATTTT. Amino acid sequence: CASSPGTGGINQPQHF.

The rearrangement links TRBV5-4 to TRBJ2-7, with D unresolved. Trimming shortened V by 3 bases and J by 0 bases, and 4 bases separated the two germline ends. Looked up from germline, CDR1 is SGHNT and CDR2 is YYREEE (reference sequence). The CDR3 runs 12 residues. The CDR3 sequence is CASSSSSYEQYF. In DNA, the CDR3 is TGTGCCAGCAGCTCGAGCTCCTACGAGCAGTACTTC.

This chain connects TRBV6-2 or TRBV6-3 to TRBJ1-5, with 7 bases matching TRBD1. Germline-derived CDR1 and CDR2 are MNHEY and SVGEGT. The CDR3 has 16 residues. V shed 5 bases, J shed 5 bases, and the junction held 12 bases outside the gene matches. The CDR3 DNA reads as TGTGCCAGCAGTCCAAATCGACAGGGTGTTTATCAGCCCCAGCATTTT. Translating gives CASSPNRQGVYQPQHF.

This rearrangement joins TRBV28 to TRBJ1-5, with D hard to call. The CDR3 has 14 residues. Trimming took off 2 bases at V and 7 bases at J, with 12 bases between the two ends. Germline V gene sequence: CDR1 MDHEN, CDR2 SYDVKM. CDR3 DNA sequence: TGTGCCAGCAGTTTAATTTCAGGAAACCAGCCCCAGCATTTT. Its protein product is CASSLISGNQPQHF.

The rearrangement joins TRBV19 to TRBJ1-4; no firm D call. Trimming left V 1 base short and J 0 bases short, with 9 bases between. In germline, CDR1 is LNHDA, CDR2 SQIVND (reference sequence). The CDR3 runs 16 residues. The CDR3 bases are TGTGCCAGTAGTATAGGAATTCTCACAACTAATGAAAAACTGTTTTTT. It translates to CASSIGILTTNEKLFF.

The genes are TRBV7-2 and TRBJ1-1; D might be TRBD1 (6 bases). Trimming shortened V by 3 bases and J by 4 bases, and 18 bases separated the two germline ends. The CDR3 is 16 amino acids. Germline V gives CDR1 SGHTA, CDR2 FQGNSA. CDR3 nucleotides: TGTGCCAGCAGCTTGGGAGCGACAGGTTTTGGCACTGAAGCTTTCTTT. It yields the protein CASSLGATGFGTEAFF.

V gene TRBV7-8 combines with J gene TRBJ1-1; unclear D gene. V was shortened by 5 bases and J by 4 bases, with 17 bases between the two germline ends. The CDR3 consists of 15 residues. Germline V gene data show CDR1 as SGHVS and CDR2 as FQNEAQ. The CDR3 DNA reads as TGTGCCAGCAGCACCCTCCCCCTACCGGGCACTGAAGCTTTCTTT. As protein: CASSTLPLPGTEAFF.

The V and J genes are TRBV5-1 and TRBJ2-5, with 7 bases lining up with TRBD1. Germline loops: CDR1 SGHRS, CDR2 YFSETQ. After removal of 4 bases from V and 1 base from J, the junction contained 13 bases not matched to a gene. CDR3 length: 17 amino acids. The DNA of the CDR3 is TGCGCCAGCAGCGCCCGACAGGGTCCAAACTTCCAAGAGACCCAGTACTTC. It codes for CASSARQGPNFQETQYF.

As concerns this clone: One end of the junction varies from germline; a read error may be responsible. This rearrangement joins TRBV5-4 to TRBJ1-2, with TRBD1 identical over 7 bases. CDR1 and CDR2 from the germline V gene are SGHNT and YYREEE (reference sequence). CDR3 length: 16 residues. The CDR3 region is CASTLSPDRPNYGYTF. As DNA, the CDR3 is TGTGCCAGCACCTTGAGCCCGGACAGGCCGAACTATGGCTACACCTTC.

The J gene is TRBJ2-2, the V gene TRBV20-1; TRBD1 matches 9 bases. CDR3 length: 16 residues. Germline V lookup: CDR1 DFQATT, CDR2 SNEGSKA (reference sequence). V shed 3 bases, J shed 4 bases, and the junction held 9 bases outside the gene matches. Here the CDR3 DNA reads TGCAGTGCTAGTAAAGGGACAGGGTCGAGCACCGGGGAGCTGTTTTTT. This sequence encodes CSASKGTGSSTGELFF.

CDR3 in DNA: TGTGCCATCAGTGAAGACAACTACGAGCAGTACTTC. Its translation: CAISEDNYEQYF. This chain links TRBV10-3 with TRBJ2-7; D is undetermined. Trimming removed 3 bases from V and 3 bases from J, with 6 bases in between. Germline V gene sequence: CDR1 ENHRY, CDR2 SYGVKD. The CDR3 spans 12 residues.

The chain has TRBV27 and TRBJ2-7; D remains unclear. V lost 5 bases, J lost 0 bases, and 8 bases lay in between. The germline V gene has CDR1 MNHEY and CDR2 SMNVEV (reference sequence). The CDR3 has 13 residues. This chain's CDR3 is CASSASLSYEQYF. Here the CDR3 DNA reads TGTGCCAGCAGTGCCTCTCTCTCCTACGAGCAGTACTTC.

The chain combines TRBV10-1 with TRBJ2-6; TRBD2 is a possible D gene (5 bases). Germline assignment: CDR1 WNHNN and CDR2 SYGVQD (reference sequence). Trimming removed 8 bases from V and 2 bases from J, with 13 bases in between. The CDR3 is made up of 15 amino acids. The CDR3: CASFGRRPGANVLTF. The CDR3 nucleotides are TGCGCCAGCTTCGGCAGGAGGCCTGGGGCCAACGTCCTGACTTTC.

Here the CDR3 DNA reads TGTGCCAGCAGCTCGTCGGGACTAGCGGGGCAGGGTGAGCAGTTCTTC. As protein: CASSSSGLAGQGEQFF. The V gene is TRBV5-4, the J gene TRBJ2-1, with 13 bases lining up with TRBD2. The CDR3 runs 16 residues. Germline assignment: CDR1 SGHNT and CDR2 YYREEE (reference sequence). V lost 3 bases and J lost 9; bases outside the gene matches: 9.

The chain employs TRBV10-3 and TRBJ2-5; 7 bases agree with TRBD1. CDR1 is ENHRY, CDR2 SYGVKD, per germline. The CDR3 totals 14 residues. The V and J ends lost 4 bases and 4 bases, in that order; junction bases with no gene match: 6. CDR3 residues: CAISGTGLGETQYF. The CDR3 bases are TGTGCCATCAGTGGGACAGGTCTTGGAGAGACCCAGTACTTC.

The rearrangement uses TRBV7-9 and TRBJ2-2, with TRBD2 matching 12 bases. The CDR3 spans 19 residues. Trimming at V came to 5 bases and at J to 0 bases, leaving 10 bases not matched to a gene. CDR1 is SEHNR, CDR2 FQNEAQ, per germline (reference sequence). CDR3 residues: CASSRGLAGIAPNTGELFF. The CDR3 DNA is TGTGCCAGCAGCCGAGGACTAGCGGGGATTGCTCCGAACACCGGGGAGCTGTTTTTT.

V gene TRBV3-1 (or the pseudogene TRBV3-2) combines with J gene TRBJ2-2; 8 bases are shared with TRBD2. This CDR3 has 15 residues. CDR1 LGHDT and CDR2 YNNKEL come from the germline V gene (reference sequence). The junction had 6 bases not matched to a gene; V was cut back by 3 bases and J by 6 bases. In DNA form, the CDR3 reads TGTGCCAGCAGCCAGAACGGGGGGGCCGCCGGGGAGCTGTTTTTT. Translating gives CASSQNGGAAGELFF.

The V and J genes are TRBV2 and TRBJ1-5; D is unclear. The CDR3 is 14 amino acids. Per the germline V gene, CDR1 is SNHLY and CDR2 is FYNNEI. Trimming pared 2 bases from V and 6 bases from J, leaving 11 bases between. CDR3 loop: CASSESYESQPQHF. Here the CDR3 DNA reads TGTGCCAGCAGTGAATCCTACGAGAGTCAGCCCCAGCATTTT.

V is TRBV6-6 and J is TRBJ2-7; the match to TRBD1 covers 8 bases. With V trimmed by 8 bases and J by 3 bases, 9 bases remained unmatched. Germline lookup yields CDR1 MNHNY and CDR2 SVGAGI (reference sequence). The CDR3 covers 14 residues. As DNA, the CDR3 is TGTGCCAGCCGGCCCCGGGACAGGAACTACGAGCAGTACTTC. Translation: CASRPRDRNYEQYF.

The gene calls are TRBV29-1 and TRBJ1-2; D uncertain. Looked up from germline, CDR1 is SQVTM and CDR2 is ANQGSEA. V gave up 4 bases and J gave up 4 bases, with 16 bases separating them. The CDR3 consists of 14 residues. CDR3 sequence reads: CSVGSGSETYGYTF. The CDR3, as DNA: TGCAGCGTTGGTAGCGGCAGCGAGACCTATGGCTACACCTTC. Using reference TRBV29-1 and TRBJ1-2 for the parts outside the CDR3, the full variable domain is SAVISQKPSRDICQRGTSLTIQCQVDSQVTMMFWYRQQPGQSLTLIATANQGSEATYESGFVIDKFPISRPNLTFSTLTVSNMSPEDSSIYLCSVGSGSETYGYTFGSGTRLTVV.

The chain has TRBV6-5 and TRBJ2-7; 9 bases match TRBD1. This CDR3 contains 15 residues. CDR1 and CDR2 from the germline V gene are MNHEY and SVGAGI. Germline trimming cut 5 bases from V and 0 bases from J; bases unmatched to any gene: 5. The CDR3 here is CASSIQGAPSYEQYF. CDR3 nucleotide sequence: TGTGCCAGCAGTATACAGGGGGCGCCCTCCTACGAGCAGTACTTC.

The chain uses TRBV18 and TRBJ1-3; D remains unclear. V was pared by 3 bases and J by 2 bases, with 11 bases between. Germline CDR1 is KGHSH and CDR2 is LQKENI. The CDR3 covers 15 residues. CDR3 DNA sequence: TGTGCCAGCTCACCTACATGGAGCCCTGGAAACACCATATATTTT. Amino acid sequence: CASSPTWSPGNTIYF.

V and J are TRBV7-2 and TRBJ2-1, with a weak D call TRBD2 (5 bases). Germline values: CDR1 SGHTA, CDR2 FQGNSA. Trimming removed 0 bases at V and 6 bases at J, with 12 bases between. This CDR3 has 15 amino acids. The CDR3 protein is CASSLAGLATNEQFF. The CDR3 DNA is TGTGCCAGCAGCTTAGCAGGCCTAGCTACCAATGAGCAGTTCTTC.